The rows below give T cell receptor beta chains drawn from one sample of a study of Tregs in tolerant kidney transplant recipients. Produced via immunoSEQ multiplex PCR; TCRdb's table is partial and in-frame only. The table has about 88,000 clones, around nine tenths seen once. Sequenced material: CD8+ T cells from blood. These receptors were taken from a human donor in good health. Both conserved end residues are part of each CDR3. Each record gives: clone size, J gene, D gene, V gene, CDR3 protein, CDR3 DNA. The D gene is left open where the match is weak. A row's size may be missing; if present it is once, few, many or a size class.

>.|TRBJ2-7|.|TRBV5-4
CASTLRGSPYEQYF
TGTGCCAGCACCCTAAGGGGGAGTCCCTACGAGCAGTACTTC
>.|TRBJ1-1|.|TRBV27
CASSEGSTAFF
TGTGCCAGCAGCGAAGGTTCCACGGCTTTCTTT
>.|TRBJ2-7|TRBD2|TRBV9
CASSVATGGYEQYF
TGTGCCAGCAGCGTAGCTACGGGGGGCTACGAGCAGTACTTC
>once|TRBJ1-1|.|TRBV4-1
CASSQEFRDNTEAFF
TGCGCCAGCAGCCAAGAATTTCGGGATAACACTGAAGCTTTCTTT
>.|TRBJ1-6|.|TRBV15
CATSRVVDSPLHF
TGTGCCACCAGCAGAGTGGTCGATTCACCCCTCCACTTT
>.|TRBJ2-1|.|TRBV6-1
CASSEVVNEQFF
TGTGCCAGCAGTGAAGTAGTCAATGAGCAGTTCTTC
>.|TRBJ1-5|.|TRBV7-8
CASSLGDGNQPQHF
TGTGCCAGCAGCTTAGGGGATGGCAATCAGCCCCAGCATTTT
>few|TRBJ2-2|.|TRBV4-1
CASSQESAGKGELFF
TGCGCCAGCAGCCAAGAATCGGCAGGAAAAGGGGAGCTGTTTTTT
>.|TRBJ2-1|TRBD1|TRBV7-9
CASSRTGDFLDEQFF
TGTGCCAGCAGCCGGACAGGGGATTTTCTGGACGAGCAGTTCTTC
>.|TRBJ2-6|.|TRBV9
CASSVEGTGANVLTF
TGTGCCAGCAGCGTAGAAGGGACTGGGGCCAACGTCCTGACTTTC
>.|TRBJ2-5|TRBD1|TRBV11-2
CASSLNRGQETQYF
TGTGCCAGCAGCTTGAACAGGGGGCAAGAGACCCAGTACTTC
>.|TRBJ2-5|TRBD2|TRBV27
CASSLYLGGETQYF
TGTGCCAGCAGTTTATACCTGGGGGGGGAGACCCAGTACTTC
>.|TRBJ2-6|TRBD1|TRBV15
CATSSAPGQGAAGANVLTF
TGTGCCACCAGCAGTGCTCCGGGACAGGGGGCGGCTGGGGCCAACGTCCTGACTTTC
>.|TRBJ2-7|.|TRBV5-5
CASSLEDYYEQYF
TGTGCCAGCAGCTTGGAAGACTATTACGAGCAGTACTTC
>once|TRBJ2-6|.|TRBV5-1
CASSSKAVPRVSGANVLTF
TGCGCCAGCAGCTCAAAAGCTGTGCCAAGGGTTTCAGGGGCCAACGTCCTGACTTTC
>.|TRBJ1-2|TRBD1|TRBV29-1
CSVDDRGDYGYTF
TGCAGCGTTGACGACAGGGGAGACTATGGCTACACCTTC
>.|TRBJ2-7|TRBD1|TRBV6-5
CASSPVTGGYEQYF
TGTGCCAGCAGTCCAGTGACAGGGGGGTACGAGCAGTACTTC
>.|TRBJ2-2|.|TRBV27
CASSLYPGVGGELFF
TGTGCCAGCAGTTTATATCCGGGGGTTGGCGGGGAGCTGTTTTTT
>.|TRBJ2-7|TRBD1|TRBV10-1
CASSEQLGTAYEQYF
TGCGCCAGCAGTGAACAGCTCGGGACAGCCTACGAGCAGTACTTC
>.|TRBJ1-2|.|TRBV13
CASSLDRTFYTF
TGTGCCAGCAGCTTGGACAGAACATTCTACACCTTC
>few|TRBJ1-1|.|TRBV6-5
CASSYSMSGTTEAFF
TGTGCCAGCAGTTACTCGATGTCGGGAACCACTGAAGCTTTCTTT
>.|TRBJ2-5|TRBD1|TRBV18
CASSLRDRRETQYF
TGTGCCAGCTCGCTCCGGGACAGACGAGAGACCCAGTACTTC
>.|TRBJ2-3|TRBD1|TRBV6-4
CASSDGTVDGTDTQYF
TGTGCCAGCAGTGATGGGACAGTAGATGGCACAGATACGCAGTATTTT
>.|TRBJ2-1|TRBD2|TRBV19
CASSILAGAADEQFF
TGTGCCAGTAGTATACTAGCGGGAGCCGCCGATGAGCAGTTCTTC
>once|TRBJ2-7|.|TRBV27
CASSLSSTYEQYF
TGTGCCAGCAGTCTAAGCAGTACCTACGAGCAGTACTTC
>.|TRBJ1-1|.|TRBV7-6
CASSLAGVNTEAFF
TGTGCCAGCAGCTTAGCAGGGGTGAACACTGAAGCTTTCTTT
>.|TRBJ2-2|.|TRBV5-1
CASSLADYTGELFF
TGCGCCAGCAGCTTGGCAGATTACACCGGGGAGCTGTTTTTT
>once|TRBJ1-4|TRBD1|TRBV5-6
CASSYRGFNEKLFF
TGTGCCAGCAGCTACAGGGGGTTTAATGAAAAACTGTTTTTT
>.|TRBJ2-6|TRBD2|TRBV6-4
CASSDGASGGSGANVLTF
TGTGCCAGCAGTGACGGGGCTAGCGGGGGCTCTGGGGCCAACGTCCTGACTTTC
>.|TRBJ2-3|.|TRBV27
CASQWARGTDTQYF
TGTGCCAGTCAATGGGCCCGGGGCACAGATACGCAGTATTTT
>once|TRBJ2-7|.|TRBV14
CASSQGGGLYEQYF
TGTGCCAGCAGCCAAGGTGGAGGGCTCTACGAGCAGTACTTC
>.|TRBJ1-5|.|TRBV7-9
CASSPALGGGQPQHF
TGTGCCAGCAGCCCCGCCTTGGGGGGAGGTCAGCCCCAGCATTTT
>.|TRBJ2-7|TRBD2|TRBV4-1
CASSQVSTSVYEQYF
TGCGCCAGCAGCCAAGTTTCGACTAGCGTCTACGAGCAGTACTTC
>.|TRBJ2-3|.|TRBV9
CASSVEGVLSTDTQYF
TGTGCCAGCAGCGTAGAGGGGGTTCTAAGCACAGATACGCAGTATTTT
>.|TRBJ2-2|TRBD2|TRBV2
CASSSTSGNTGELFF
TGTGCCAGCAGCTCGACTAGCGGGAACACCGGGGAGCTGTTTTTT
>.|TRBJ2-5|.|TRBV7-9
CASGSGGETQYF
TGTGCCAGCGGGAGTGGGGGGGAGACCCAGTACTTC
>.|TRBJ2-1|TRBD2|TRBV7-9
CASSLLLAAYNEQFF
TGTGCCAGCAGCTTACTCCTAGCGGCGTACAATGAGCAGTTCTTC
>.|TRBJ1-4|.|TRBV29-1
CSVQWGERIGEKLFF
TGCAGCGTCCAATGGGGCGAACGTATAGGTGAAAAACTGTTTTTT
>few|TRBJ1-6|TRBD1|TRBV27
CASRPTGGNSPLHF
TGTGCCAGCAGGCCGACAGGGGGGAATTCACCCCTCCACTTT
>.|TRBJ2-1|TRBD2|TRBV27
CASSLSGLAGDEQFF
TGTGCCAGCAGTTTATCCGGACTAGCGGGGGATGAGCAGTTCTTC
>.|TRBJ2-2|TRBD2|TRBV4-1
CASSPEIWRGSGELFF
TGCGCCAGCAGCCCCGAGATTTGGCGGGGGTCCGGGGAGCTGTTTTTT
>.|TRBJ2-1|.|TRBV5-1
CASSLRATNSNEQFF
TGCGCCAGCAGCTTGAGGGCCACAAACTCCAATGAGCAGTTCTTC
>.|TRBJ2-1|TRBD2|TRBV15
CATSNGIGTSGNEQFF
TGTGCCACCAGCAATGGTATCGGGACTAGCGGCAATGAGCAGTTCTTC
>.|TRBJ2-1|.|TRBV29-1
CSVELRGNEQFF
TGCAGCGTTGAACTGCGGGGTAATGAGCAGTTCTTC
>once|TRBJ2-7|TRBD2|TRBV2
CAIPGLAGGYEQYF
TGTGCCATCCCCGGACTAGCGGGAGGCTACGAGCAGTACTTC
>.|TRBJ1-2|.|TRBV27
CASSLSAGVPYGYTF
TGTGCCAGCAGTTTATCGGCAGGGGTGCCCTATGGCTACACCTTC
>.|TRBJ2-1|.|TRBV20-1
CSARVGDEQFF
TGCAGTGCTAGAGTGGGAGATGAGCAGTTCTTC
>.|TRBJ2-1|.|TRBV25-1
CASTSGGTHYNEQFF
TGTGCCAGCACCTCGGGGGGCACCCACTACAATGAGCAGTTCTTC
>.|TRBJ1-1|TRBD1|TRBV5-4
CASSLDLTGDTEAFF
TGTGCCAGCAGCTTAGACCTGACAGGGGACACTGAAGCTTTCTTT
>.|TRBJ1-2|.|TRBV27
CASSPIGAYGYTF
TGTGCCAGCAGTCCTATTGGAGCGTATGGCTACACCTTC
>.|TRBJ2-7|TRBD1|TRBV4-2
CASSQDRRTGATYEQYF
TGTGCCAGCAGCCAAGACCGCCGGACAGGGGCAACCTACGAGCAGTACTTC
>.|TRBJ1-2|TRBD1|TRBV11-2
CASRGGGTSYTF
TGTGCCAGCAGAGGGGGCGGGACGAGCTACACCTTC